The 14 T cell receptor beta chains below all came from one sample that was sequenced in a study of patients and donors after allogeneic stem cell transplantation. TCRdb fed the RT-PCR reads into MiXCR, producing one record per CDR3 protein. Of roughly 940,000 distinct CDR3 sequences listed, about 20% are singletons. What was sequenced was blood, either unsorted or a sorted T cell fraction (not recorded which). These receptor sequences come from a human donor who was either an allogeneic HSCT recipient or a stem cell or donor lymphocyte infusion donor (not recorded which). It is not recorded whose cells these are; they may come from a transplant donor.

This clonotype occurred a few times. The gene calls are TRBV12-3 or TRBV12-4 and TRBJ2-2, with 8 bases aligning to TRBD1. The CDR3 extends over 16 amino acids. V dropped 5 bases and J dropped 1; count of bases not matched to a gene: 6. The CDR3, as DNA: TGTGCCAGCAGTCCCTCCGGGACAGGGAACACCGGGGAGCTGTTTTTT. Protein: CASSPSGTGNTGELFF.

V gene TRBV5-5 combines with J gene TRBJ1-1; no clear D. Trimming stripped 0 bases from V and 0 bases from J, with 9 bases between. The germline V gene has CDR1 SGHKS and CDR2 YYEKEE (reference sequence). The CDR3 is 15 residues long. The DNA for the CDR3 is TGTGCCAGCAGCTTGGTTTACAGCCTGAACACTGAAGCTTTCTTT. Its protein product is CASSLVYSLNTEAFF. Based on the CDR3 plus reference TRBV5-5 and TRBJ1-1, the full variable domain is DAGVTQSPTHLIKTRGQQVTLRCSPISGHKSVSWYQQVLGQGPQFIFQYYEKEERGRGNFPDRFSARQFPNYSSELNVNALLLGDSALYLCASSLVYSLNTEAFFGQGTRLTVV.

This clonotype was counted between two and nine times. The chain joins TRBV6-2 or TRBV6-3 to TRBJ2-4; D uncertain. The CDR3 length is 18 residues. V lost 6 bases to trimming and J lost 0 bases, with 21 bases between them. The germline gives CDR1 MNHEY, CDR2 SVGEGT. For the CDR3, the DNA is TGTGCCAGCAGGACCGGGCAGTTACGGACCGGAGCCAAAAACATTCAGTACTTC. Protein sequence: CASRTGQLRTGAKNIQYF.

V is TRBV6-1 and J is TRBJ2-3; TRBD1 is a possible D gene (6 bases). The CDR3 is 15 amino acids. The V gene's germline CDR1 is MNHNS and CDR2 SASEGT. The V and J ends lost 5 bases and 4 bases respectively, with 16 bases between them. The CDR3 here is CASSYALQGPDTQYF. The CDR3 DNA follows: TGTGCCAGCAGTTACGCGCTTCAGGGGCCAGATACGCAGTATTTT.

The V call is TRBV7-6, the J call TRBJ1-5; D is uncertain. CDR1 and CDR2 (germline): SGHVS, FNYEAQ. Between the trimmed V and J ends, which lost 4 bases and 11 bases, there was a span of 9 bases. This CDR3 comprises 11 residues. CDR3 nucleotides: TGTGCCAGCAGCTCTGGTTCAGCCCAGCATTTT. This gives the protein CASSSGSAQHF.

The chain has TRBV6-5 and TRBJ2-3, with D possibly being TRBD2 (7 bases). The ends were cut back, 2 bases at V and 5 bases at J, with 11 bases in the middle. CDR3 size: 14 residues. CDR1 is MNHEY, CDR2 SVGAGI, per germline. CDR3 bases: TGTGCCAGCAGTTACGGGGGGGCCAAAGATACGCAGTATTTT. It codes for CASSYGGAKDTQYF.

At least ten counts were recorded for this clonotype. The chain combines TRBV12-3 or TRBV12-4 with TRBJ2-1; D possibly uses TRBD1 or TRBD2 (5 bases each). This CDR3 region has 14 residues. The ends were cut back, 6 bases at V and 3 bases at J, with 12 bases in the middle. CDR3 DNA: TGTGCCAGCAGCTTGGGACGTATCTACAATGAGCAGTTCTTC. Translating it yields CASSLGRIYNEQFF.

This clonotype was recorded a few times. V and J are TRBV29-1 and TRBJ2-2; TRBD2 matches at 10 bases. The germline gives CDR1 SQVTM, CDR2 ANQGSEA. Trimming at V came to 6 bases and at J to 5 bases, leaving 12 bases not matched to a gene. This CDR3 contains 16 residues. CDR3 amino acids: CSVQQSGRADTGELFF. The CDR3 coding sequence is TGCAGCGTCCAACAGAGCGGGAGGGCCGATACCGGGGAGCTGTTTTTT.

The chain uses TRBV12-3 or TRBV12-4 and TRBJ1-3, with 7 positions matching TRBD1. V was pared by 3 bases and J by 3 bases, with 11 bases of the junction left unmatched. This CDR3 is 17 amino acids long. The CDR3 loop is CASSFPGKGGYGNTIYF. The CDR3 DNA sequence: TGTGCCAGCAGTTTCCCCGGGAAAGGGGGCTATGGAAACACCATATATTTT.

This clonotype has at least ten counts. This chain uses TRBV5-1 with TRBJ1-1; D perhaps matches TRBD1 (5 bases). The CDR3 is 15 amino acids. In germline, CDR1 is SGHRS, CDR2 YFSETQ. V gave up 5 bases and J gave up 3 bases, with 17 bases separating them. CDR3 DNA sequence: TGCGCCAGCAGGGACGGACGGAAAGGGGACACTGAAGCTTTCTTT. Residues: CASRDGRKGDTEAFF.

This clonotype was counted only a few times. The chain couples TRBV29-1 to TRBJ2-7; weak D call: TRBD2 (6 bases). The CDR3 sequence is 12 residues long. Trimming pared 6 bases from V and 2 bases from J, leaving 11 bases between. Germline V gives CDR1 SQVTM, CDR2 ANQGSEA. The CDR3 nucleotides are TGCAGCGTCCTCGGGAGAGCCTACGAGCAGTACTTC. Protein sequence: CSVLGRAYEQYF.

This clonotype was seen only a few times. The chain is built from TRBV6-1 and TRBJ2-7; weak D call: TRBD2 (7 bases). V was pared by 6 bases and J by 7 bases, with 22 bases between. In germline, CDR1 is MNHNS, CDR2 SASEGT. This CDR3 spans 15 amino acids. Written as DNA, the CDR3 is TGTGCCAGCAGCCCGGGTGGGGGGGGGCTGGGTGAGCAGTACTTC. Translation: CASSPGGGGLGEQYF.

This clonotype was detected a few times. The chain carries TRBV6-1 and TRBJ2-7; D unresolved. The CDR3 is 16 amino acids. CDR1 and CDR2 from the germline V gene are MNHNS and SASEGT. The V end was cut by 9 bases, the J end by 5 bases, with 26 bases between. In DNA, the CDR3 is TGTGCCAGTAGCTCCCAGGAGCGCCTCGGGTGGGACGAGCAGTACTTC. Its protein product is CASSSQERLGWDEQYF.

This clonotype was detected a few times. The V call is TRBV11-2, the J call TRBJ2-2, with TRBD1 as a possible D gene (6 bases). Germline V gene lookup returns CDR1 SGHAT and CDR2 FQNNGV. V was shortened by 5 bases and J by 7 bases, with 14 bases between the two germline ends. The CDR3 covers 14 residues. CDR3 protein: CASSQDRSGGELFF. CDR3 DNA: TGTGCCAGCAGCCAAGACAGGTCTGGCGGGGAGCTGTTTTTT. Combining the CDR3 with reference TRBV11-2 and TRBJ2-2 gives the whole variable domain EAGVAQSPRYKIIEKRQSVAFWCNPISGHATLYWYQQILGQGPKLLIQFQNNGVVDDSQLPKDRFSAERLKGVDSTLKIQPAKLEDSAVYLCASSQDRSGGELFFGEGSRLTVL.